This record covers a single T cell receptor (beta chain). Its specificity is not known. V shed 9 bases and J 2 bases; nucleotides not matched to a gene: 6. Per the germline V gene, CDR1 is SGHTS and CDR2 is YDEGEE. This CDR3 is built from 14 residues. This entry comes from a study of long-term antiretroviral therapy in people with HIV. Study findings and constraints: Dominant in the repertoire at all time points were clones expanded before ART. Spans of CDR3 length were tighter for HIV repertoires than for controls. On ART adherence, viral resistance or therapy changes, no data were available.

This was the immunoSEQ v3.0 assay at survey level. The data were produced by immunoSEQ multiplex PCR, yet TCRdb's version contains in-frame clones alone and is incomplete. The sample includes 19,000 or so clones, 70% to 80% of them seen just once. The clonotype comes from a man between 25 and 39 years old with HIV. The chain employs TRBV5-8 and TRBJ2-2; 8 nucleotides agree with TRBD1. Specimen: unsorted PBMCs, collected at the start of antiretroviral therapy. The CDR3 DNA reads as TGTGCCACTGACAGGGGAGAAAACACCGGGGAGCTGTTTTTT. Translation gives CATDRGENTGELFF.